A single T cell receptor beta chain is shown here with its context. These data come from a study of shared clonotypes between healthy human individuals. CD4+ cell separation produced CD45RA+ naive and CD45RA-negative memory subsets. Generated by immunoSEQ multiplex PCR, the TCRdb table keeps only in-frame clones and is missing some. Of fewer than 3 million clones in the sample, less than 95% are singletons; the top ten hold more than 0.35%. The germline CDR1 and CDR2 sequences are MNHNS and SASEGT. V was clipped by 4 bases and J by 2 bases, with 15 bases between them. The CDR3 consists of 15 residues.

The V call is TRBV6-1, the J call TRBJ2-7; D unclear. The clonotype originates from a man younger than 35 in good health. Some clones in this sample may be carry-over from other donors' samples. The specimen sequenced was naive CD4+ T cells from PBMCs. Subset described: CD45RA+ positively selected. The CDR3 spells CASSGLIGSAYEQYF. Here the CDR3 DNA reads TGTGCCAGCAGTGGCCTTATAGGGTCCGCCTACGAGCAGTACTTC.